This T cell receptor (beta chain) was recovered during a study of T-cell reconstitution after alpha-beta-depleted transplantation in children. Trimming removed 7 bases from V and 0 bases from J; junction bases left unmatched: 8. Germline loops: CDR1 SGHTA, CDR2 FQGNSA. CDR3 size: 15 residues. For TCRbeta, the library was prepared with unique molecular identifiers. In TCRdb, the PCR reads were re-called with MiXCR into one record per CDR3 protein. The table records approximately 88,000 distinct CDR3 sequences, 9.5% to 15% of them present only once. In its sample, this clonotype was seen many times. Sample: PBMCs from the stem cell graft donor, taken from the stem cell graft. The TCR comes from a human donor who donated a stem cell graft to a child with inherited bone marrow failure. V usage is TRBV7-2 and J usage is TRBJ1-1; 7 positions agree with TRBD1. CDR3 loop: CASNSGGPMNTEAFF. CDR3 nucleotide sequence: TGTGCCAGCAACTCAGGGGGGCCCATGAACACTGAAGCTTTCTTT.